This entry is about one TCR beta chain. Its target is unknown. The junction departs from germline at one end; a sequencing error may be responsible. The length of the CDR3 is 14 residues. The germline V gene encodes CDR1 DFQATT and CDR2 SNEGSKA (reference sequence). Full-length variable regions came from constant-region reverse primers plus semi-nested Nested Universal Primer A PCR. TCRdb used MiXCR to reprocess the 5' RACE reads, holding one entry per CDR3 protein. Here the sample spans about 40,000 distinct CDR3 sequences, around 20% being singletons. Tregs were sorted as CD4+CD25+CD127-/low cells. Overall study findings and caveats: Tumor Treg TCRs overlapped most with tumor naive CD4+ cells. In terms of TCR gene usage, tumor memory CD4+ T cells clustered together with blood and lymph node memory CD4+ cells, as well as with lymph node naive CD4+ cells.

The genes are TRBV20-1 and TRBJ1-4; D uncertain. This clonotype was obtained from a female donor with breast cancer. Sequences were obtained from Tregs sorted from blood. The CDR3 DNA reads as TGCAGTGCTGGAGATCCTCCAACTAATGAAAAACTGTTTTTT. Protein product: CSAGDPPTNEKLFF.